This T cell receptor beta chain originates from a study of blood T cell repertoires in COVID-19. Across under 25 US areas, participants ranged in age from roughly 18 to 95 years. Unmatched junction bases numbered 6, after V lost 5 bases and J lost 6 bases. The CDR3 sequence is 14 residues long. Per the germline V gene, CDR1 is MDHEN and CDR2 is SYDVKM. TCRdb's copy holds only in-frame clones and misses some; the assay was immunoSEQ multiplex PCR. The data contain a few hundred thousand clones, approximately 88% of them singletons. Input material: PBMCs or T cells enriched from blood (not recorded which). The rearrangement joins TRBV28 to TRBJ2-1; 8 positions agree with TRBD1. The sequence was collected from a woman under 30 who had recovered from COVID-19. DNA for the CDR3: TGTGCCAGCAGTCGGGACAGGAGTAGCAATGAGCAGTTCTTC. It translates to CASSRDRSSNEQFF. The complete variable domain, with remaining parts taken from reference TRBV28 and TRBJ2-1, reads DVKVTQSSRYLVKRTGEKVFLECVQDMDHENMFWYRQDPGLGLRLIYFSYDVKMKEKGDIPEGYSVSREKKERFSLILESASTNQTSMYLCASSRDRSSNEQFFGPGTRLTVL.